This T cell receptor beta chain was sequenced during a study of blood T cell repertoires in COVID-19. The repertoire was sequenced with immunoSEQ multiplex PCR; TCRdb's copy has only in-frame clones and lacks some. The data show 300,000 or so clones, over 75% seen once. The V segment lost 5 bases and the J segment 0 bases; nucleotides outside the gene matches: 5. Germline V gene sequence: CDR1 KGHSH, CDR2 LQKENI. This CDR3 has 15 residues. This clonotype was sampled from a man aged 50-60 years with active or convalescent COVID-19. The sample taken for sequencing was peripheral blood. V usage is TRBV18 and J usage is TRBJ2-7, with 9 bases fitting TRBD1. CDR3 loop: CASSSTGGASYEQYF. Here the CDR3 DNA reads TGTGCCAGCTCATCCACAGGGGGCGCCTCCTACGAGCAGTACTTC.